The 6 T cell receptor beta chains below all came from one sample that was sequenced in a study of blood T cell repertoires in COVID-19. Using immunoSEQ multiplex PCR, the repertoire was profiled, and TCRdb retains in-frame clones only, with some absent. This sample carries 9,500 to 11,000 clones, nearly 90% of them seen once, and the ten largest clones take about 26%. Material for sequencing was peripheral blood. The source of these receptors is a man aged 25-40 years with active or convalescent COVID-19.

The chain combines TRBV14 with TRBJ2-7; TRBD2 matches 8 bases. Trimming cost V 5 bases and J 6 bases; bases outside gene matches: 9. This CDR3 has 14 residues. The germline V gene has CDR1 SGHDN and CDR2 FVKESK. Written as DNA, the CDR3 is TGTGCCAGCAGCTCCGGGACTAGAGCTTCCGAGCAGTACTTC. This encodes CASSSGTRASEQYF.

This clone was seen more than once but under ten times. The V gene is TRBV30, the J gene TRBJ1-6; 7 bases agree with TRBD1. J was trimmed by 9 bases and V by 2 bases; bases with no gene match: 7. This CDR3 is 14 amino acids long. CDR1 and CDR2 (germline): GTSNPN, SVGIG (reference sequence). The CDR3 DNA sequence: TGTGCCTGGAGTTCAGACAGGGAGGCTTCACCCCTCCACTTT. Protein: CAWSSDREASPLHF.

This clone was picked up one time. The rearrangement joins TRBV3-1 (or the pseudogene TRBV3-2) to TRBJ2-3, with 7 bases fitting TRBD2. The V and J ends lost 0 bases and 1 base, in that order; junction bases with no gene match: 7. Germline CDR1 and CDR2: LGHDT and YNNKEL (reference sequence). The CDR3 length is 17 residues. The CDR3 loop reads CASSQDRSGARTDTQYF. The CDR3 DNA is TGTGCCAGCAGCCAAGATAGGAGCGGGGCCCGCACAGATACGCAGTATTTT.

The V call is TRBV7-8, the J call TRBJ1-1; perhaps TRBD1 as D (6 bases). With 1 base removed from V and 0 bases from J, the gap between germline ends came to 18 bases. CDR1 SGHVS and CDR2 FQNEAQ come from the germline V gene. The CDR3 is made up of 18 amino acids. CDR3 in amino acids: CASSLVTGSDRMNTEAFF. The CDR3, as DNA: TGTGCCAGCAGCTTAGTAACAGGGTCAGATCGTATGAACACTGAAGCTTTCTTT. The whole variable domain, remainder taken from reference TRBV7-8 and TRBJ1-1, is GAGVSQSPRYKVAKRGQDVALRCDPISGHVSLFWYQQALGQGPEFLTYFQNEAQLDKSGLPSDRFFAERPEGSVSTLKIQRTQQEDSAVYLCASSLVTGSDRMNTEAFFGQGTRLTVV.

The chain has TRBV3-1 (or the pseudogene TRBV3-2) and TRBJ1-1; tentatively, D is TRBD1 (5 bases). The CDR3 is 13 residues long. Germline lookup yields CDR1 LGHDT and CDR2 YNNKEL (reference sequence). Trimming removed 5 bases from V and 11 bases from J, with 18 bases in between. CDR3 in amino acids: CASSERYDQGAFF. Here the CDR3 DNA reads TGTGCCAGCAGCGAAAGATACGATCAGGGTGCTTTCTTT.

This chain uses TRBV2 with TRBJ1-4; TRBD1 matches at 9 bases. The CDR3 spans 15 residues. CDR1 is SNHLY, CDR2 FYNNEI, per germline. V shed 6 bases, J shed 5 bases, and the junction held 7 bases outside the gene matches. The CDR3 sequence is CASRISGQGNEKLFF. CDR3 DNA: TGTGCCAGCAGGATATCGGGACAGGGCAATGAAAAACTGTTTTTT.